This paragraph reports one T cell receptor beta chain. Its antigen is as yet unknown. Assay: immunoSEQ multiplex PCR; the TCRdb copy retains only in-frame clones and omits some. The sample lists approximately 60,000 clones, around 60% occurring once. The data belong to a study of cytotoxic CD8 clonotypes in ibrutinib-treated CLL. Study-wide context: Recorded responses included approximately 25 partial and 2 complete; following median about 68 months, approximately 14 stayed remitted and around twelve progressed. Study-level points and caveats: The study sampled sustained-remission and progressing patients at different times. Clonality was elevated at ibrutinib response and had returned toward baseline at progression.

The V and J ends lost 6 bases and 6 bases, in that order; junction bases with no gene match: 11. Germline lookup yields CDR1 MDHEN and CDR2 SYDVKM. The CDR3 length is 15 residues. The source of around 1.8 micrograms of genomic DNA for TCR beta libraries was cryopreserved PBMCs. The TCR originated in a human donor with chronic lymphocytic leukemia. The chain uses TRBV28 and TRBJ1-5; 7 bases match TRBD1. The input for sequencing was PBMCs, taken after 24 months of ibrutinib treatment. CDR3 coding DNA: TGTGCCAGCAGATACCGGGTCCCAGGGGGTCAGCCCCAGCATTTT. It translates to CASRYRVPGGQPQHF.